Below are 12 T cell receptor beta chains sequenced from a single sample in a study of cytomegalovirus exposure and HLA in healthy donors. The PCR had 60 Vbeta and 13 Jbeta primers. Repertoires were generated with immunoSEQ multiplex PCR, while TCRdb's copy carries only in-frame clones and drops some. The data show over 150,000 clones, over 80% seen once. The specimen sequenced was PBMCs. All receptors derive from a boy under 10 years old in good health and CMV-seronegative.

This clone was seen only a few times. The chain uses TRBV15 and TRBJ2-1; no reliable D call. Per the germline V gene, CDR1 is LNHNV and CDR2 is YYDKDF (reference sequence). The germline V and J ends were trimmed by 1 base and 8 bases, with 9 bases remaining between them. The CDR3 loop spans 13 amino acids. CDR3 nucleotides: TGTGCCACCAGCAGAGGGCGAGGCGATGAGCAGTTCTTC. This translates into CATSRGRGDEQFF.

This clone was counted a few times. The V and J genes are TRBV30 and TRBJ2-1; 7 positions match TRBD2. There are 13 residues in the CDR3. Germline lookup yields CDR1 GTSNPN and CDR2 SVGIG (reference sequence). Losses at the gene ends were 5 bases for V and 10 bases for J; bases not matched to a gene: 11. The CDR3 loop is CAWQISQAGEQFF. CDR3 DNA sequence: TGTGCCTGGCAGATATCGCAAGCGGGAGAGCAGTTCTTC.

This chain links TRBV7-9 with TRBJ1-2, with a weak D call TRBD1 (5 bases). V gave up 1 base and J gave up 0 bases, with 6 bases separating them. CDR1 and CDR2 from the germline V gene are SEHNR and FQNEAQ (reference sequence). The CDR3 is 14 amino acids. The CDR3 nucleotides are TGTGCCAGCAGCTTAGGACAGACTAACTATGGCTACACCTTC. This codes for CASSLGQTNYGYTF.

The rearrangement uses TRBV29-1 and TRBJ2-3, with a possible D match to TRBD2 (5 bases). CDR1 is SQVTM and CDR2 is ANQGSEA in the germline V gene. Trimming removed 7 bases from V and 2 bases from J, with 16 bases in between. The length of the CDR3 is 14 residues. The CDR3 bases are TGCAGCGGACGATCTAGCCCGACCACAGATACGCAGTATTTT. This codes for CSGRSSPTTDTQYF.

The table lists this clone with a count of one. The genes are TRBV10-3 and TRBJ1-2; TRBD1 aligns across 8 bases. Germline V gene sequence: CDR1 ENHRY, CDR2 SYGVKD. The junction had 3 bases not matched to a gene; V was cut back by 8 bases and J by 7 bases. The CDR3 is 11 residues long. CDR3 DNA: TGTGCCATCGGACAGGGCACTGGCTACACCTTC. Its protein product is CAIGQGTGYTF.

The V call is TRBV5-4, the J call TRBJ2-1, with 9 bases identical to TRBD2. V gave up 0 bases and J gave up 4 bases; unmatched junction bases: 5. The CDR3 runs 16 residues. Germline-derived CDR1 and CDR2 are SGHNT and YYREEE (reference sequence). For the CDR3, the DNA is TGTGCCAGCAGCTTGGACGCGGGGGGGAATTACAATGAGCAGTTCTTC. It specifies CASSLDAGGNYNEQFF.

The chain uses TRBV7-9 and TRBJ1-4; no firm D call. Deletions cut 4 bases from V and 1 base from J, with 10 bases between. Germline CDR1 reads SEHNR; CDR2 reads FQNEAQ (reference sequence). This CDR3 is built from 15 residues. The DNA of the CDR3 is TGTGCCAGCAGCTATAGACGGGAAACTAATGAAAAACTGTTTTTT. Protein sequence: CASSYRRETNEKLFF.

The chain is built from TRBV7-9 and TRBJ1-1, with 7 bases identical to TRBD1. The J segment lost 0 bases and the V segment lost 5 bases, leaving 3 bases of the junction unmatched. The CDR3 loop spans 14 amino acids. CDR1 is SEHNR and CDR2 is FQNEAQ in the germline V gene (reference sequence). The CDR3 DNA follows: TGTGCCAGCAGCGTAGGACAGGTGAACACTGAAGCTTTCTTT. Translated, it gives CASSVGQVNTEAFF. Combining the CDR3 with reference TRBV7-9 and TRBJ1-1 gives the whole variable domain DTGVSQNPRHKITKRGQNVTFRCDPISEHNRLYWYRQTLGQGPEFLTYFQNEAQLEKSRLLSDRFSAERPKGSFSTLEIQRTEQGDSAMYLCASSVGQVNTEAFFGQGTRLTVV.

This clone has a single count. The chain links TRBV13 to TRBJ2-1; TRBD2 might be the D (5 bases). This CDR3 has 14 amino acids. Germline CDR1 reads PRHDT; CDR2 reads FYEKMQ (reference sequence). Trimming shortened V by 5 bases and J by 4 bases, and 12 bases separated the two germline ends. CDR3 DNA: TGTGCCAGCAGCCCCCCGGGGAGATACAATGAGCAGTTCTTC. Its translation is CASSPPGRYNEQFF.

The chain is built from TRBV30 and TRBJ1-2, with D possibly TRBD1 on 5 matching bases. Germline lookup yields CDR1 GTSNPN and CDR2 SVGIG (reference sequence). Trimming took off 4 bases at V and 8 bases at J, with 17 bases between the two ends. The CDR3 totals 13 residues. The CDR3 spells CAWIVEGEEGYTF. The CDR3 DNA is TGTGCCTGGATAGTAGAAGGGGAGGAAGGCTACACCTTC.

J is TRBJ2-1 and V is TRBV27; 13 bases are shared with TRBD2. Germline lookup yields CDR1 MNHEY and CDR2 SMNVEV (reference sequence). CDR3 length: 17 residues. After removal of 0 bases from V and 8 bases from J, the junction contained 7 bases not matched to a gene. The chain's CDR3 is CASSLSSGTSGIDEQFF. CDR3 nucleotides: TGTGCCAGCAGTTTATCGTCCGGGACTAGCGGGATAGATGAGCAGTTCTTC.

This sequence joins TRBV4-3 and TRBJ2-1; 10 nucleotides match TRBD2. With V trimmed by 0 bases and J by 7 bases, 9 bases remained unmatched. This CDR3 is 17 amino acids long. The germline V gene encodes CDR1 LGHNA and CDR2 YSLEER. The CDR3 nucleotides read TGCGCCAGCAGCCAAGATGAGGAGCGGGAGGGCGAGAATGAGCAGTTCTTC. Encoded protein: CASSQDEEREGENEQFF.